This T cell receptor (beta chain) was identified during a study of blood T cell repertoires in COVID-19. V shed 4 bases and J shed 4 bases, with 13 bases lying between them. This CDR3 contains 14 residues. Germline V gene sequence: CDR1 SGHDN, CDR2 FVKESK. This table comes from immunoSEQ multiplex PCR, and its TCRdb copy is limited to in-frame clones, with some not included. The sample shows approximately 100,000 clones, under 75% of them seen only once. The TCR originated in a man at least 80 years old with acute or convalescent COVID-19. Sequencing was done on a sample of peripheral blood. This sequence joins TRBV14 and TRBJ1-2; D uncertain. The CDR3 loop reads CASSPNEAAYGYTF. In DNA form, the CDR3 reads TGTGCCAGCAGCCCAAATGAGGCGGCCTATGGCTACACCTTC. The variable domain in full, with the rest retrieved from reference TRBV14 and TRBJ1-2, is EAGVTQFPSHSVIEKGQTVTLRCDPISGHDNLYWYRRVMGKEIKFLLHFVKESKQDESGMPNNRFLAERTGGTYSTLKVQPAELEDSGVYFCASSPNEAAYGYTFGSGTRLTVV.